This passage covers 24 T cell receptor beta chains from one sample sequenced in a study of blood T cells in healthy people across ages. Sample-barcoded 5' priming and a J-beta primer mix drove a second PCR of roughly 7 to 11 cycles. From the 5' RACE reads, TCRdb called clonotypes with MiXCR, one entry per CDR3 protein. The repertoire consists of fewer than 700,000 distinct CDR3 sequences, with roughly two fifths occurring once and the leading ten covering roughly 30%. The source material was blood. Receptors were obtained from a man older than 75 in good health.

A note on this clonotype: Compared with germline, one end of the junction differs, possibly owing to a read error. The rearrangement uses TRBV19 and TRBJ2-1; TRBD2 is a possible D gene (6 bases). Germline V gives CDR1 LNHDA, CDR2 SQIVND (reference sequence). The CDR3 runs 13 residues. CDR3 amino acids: CASTGVAYTEQFF. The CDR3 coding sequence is TGTGCCAGCACGGGAGTGGCCTACACTGAGCAGTTCTTC.

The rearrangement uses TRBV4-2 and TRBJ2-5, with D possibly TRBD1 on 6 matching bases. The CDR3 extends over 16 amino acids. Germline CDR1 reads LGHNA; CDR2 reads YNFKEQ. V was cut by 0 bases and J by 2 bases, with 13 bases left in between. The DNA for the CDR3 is TGTGCCAGCAGCCAAGAAGGGGGACACCATCAAGAGACCCAGTACTTC. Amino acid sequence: CASSQEGGHHQETQYF.

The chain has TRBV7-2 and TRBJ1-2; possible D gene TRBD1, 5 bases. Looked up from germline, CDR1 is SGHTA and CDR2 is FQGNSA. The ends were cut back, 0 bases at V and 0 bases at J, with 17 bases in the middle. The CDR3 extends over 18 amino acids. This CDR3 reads CASSLAPYDRSTNYGYTF. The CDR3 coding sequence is TGTGCCAGCAGCTTAGCGCCCTATGACAGATCAACTAACTATGGCTACACCTTC.

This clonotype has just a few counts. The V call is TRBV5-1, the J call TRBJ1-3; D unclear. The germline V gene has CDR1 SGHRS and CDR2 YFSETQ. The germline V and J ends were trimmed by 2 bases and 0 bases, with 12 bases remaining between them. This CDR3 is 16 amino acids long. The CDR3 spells CASSFGYGNSGNTIYF. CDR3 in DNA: TGCGCCAGCAGCTTTGGTTACGGTAACTCTGGAAACACCATATATTTT.

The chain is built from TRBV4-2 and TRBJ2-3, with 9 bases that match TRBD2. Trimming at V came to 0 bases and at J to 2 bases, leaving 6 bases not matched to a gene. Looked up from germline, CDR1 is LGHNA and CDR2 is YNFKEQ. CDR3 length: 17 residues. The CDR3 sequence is CASSQDGLAGNTDTQYF. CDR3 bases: TGTGCCAGCAGCCAAGATGGGCTAGCGGGGAACACAGATACGCAGTATTTT.

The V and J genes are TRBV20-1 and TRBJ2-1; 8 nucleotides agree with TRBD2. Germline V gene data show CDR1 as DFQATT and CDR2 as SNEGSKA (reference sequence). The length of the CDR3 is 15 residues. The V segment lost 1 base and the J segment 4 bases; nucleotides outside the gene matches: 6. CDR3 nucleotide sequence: TGCAGTGCTAGAGCTCTAGCGGGCTCTTACAATGAGCAGTTCTTC. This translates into CSARALAGSYNEQFF.

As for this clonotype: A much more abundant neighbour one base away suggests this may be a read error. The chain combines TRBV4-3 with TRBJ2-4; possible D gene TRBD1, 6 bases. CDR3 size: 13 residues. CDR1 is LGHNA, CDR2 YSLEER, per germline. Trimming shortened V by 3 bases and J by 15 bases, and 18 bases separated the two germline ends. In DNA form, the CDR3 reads TGCGCCAGCAGCCATGCCGGGACACAAAAACGGTACTTC. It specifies CASSHAGTQKRYF.

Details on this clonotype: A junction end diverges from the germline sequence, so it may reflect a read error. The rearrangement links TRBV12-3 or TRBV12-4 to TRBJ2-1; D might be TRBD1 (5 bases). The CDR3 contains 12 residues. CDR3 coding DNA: TGTGCCAGTAGTTTTGAAGGGGATGAGCAGTTCTTC. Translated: CASSFEGDEQFF.

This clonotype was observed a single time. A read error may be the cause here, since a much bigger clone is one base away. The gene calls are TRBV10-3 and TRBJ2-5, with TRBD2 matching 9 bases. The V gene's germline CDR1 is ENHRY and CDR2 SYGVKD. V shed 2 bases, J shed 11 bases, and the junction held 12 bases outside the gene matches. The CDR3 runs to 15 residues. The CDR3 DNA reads TGTGCCATCAGTGAGATATTAGCGGGAGACAATGAGCAGTACTTC. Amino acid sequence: CAISEILAGDNEQYF.

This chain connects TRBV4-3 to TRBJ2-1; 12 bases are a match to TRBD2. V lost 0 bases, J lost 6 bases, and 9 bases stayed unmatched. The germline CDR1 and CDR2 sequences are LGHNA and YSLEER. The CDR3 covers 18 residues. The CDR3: CASSQDQPGLAGVNEQFF. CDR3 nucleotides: TGCGCCAGCAGCCAAGATCAACCGGGACTAGCGGGCGTCAATGAGCAGTTCTTC.

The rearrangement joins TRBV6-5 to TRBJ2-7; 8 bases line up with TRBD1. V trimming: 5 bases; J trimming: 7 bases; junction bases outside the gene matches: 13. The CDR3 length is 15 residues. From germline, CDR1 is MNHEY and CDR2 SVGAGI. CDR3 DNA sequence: TGTGCCAGCAGTCCCATCGACAGGGGAGGCTGGGAGCAGTACTTC. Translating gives CASSPIDRGGWEQYF.

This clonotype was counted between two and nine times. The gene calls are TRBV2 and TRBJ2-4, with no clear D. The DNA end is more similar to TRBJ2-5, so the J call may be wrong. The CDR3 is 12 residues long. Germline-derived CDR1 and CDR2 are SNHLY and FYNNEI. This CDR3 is CASRGPGETQYF. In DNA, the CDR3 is TGTGCCAGCAGAGGCCCTGGGGAGACCCAGTACTTC.

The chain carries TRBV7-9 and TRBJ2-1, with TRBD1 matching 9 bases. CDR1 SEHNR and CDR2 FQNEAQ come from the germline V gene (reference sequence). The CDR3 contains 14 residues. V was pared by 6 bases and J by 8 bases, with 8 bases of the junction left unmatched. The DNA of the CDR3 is TGTGCCAGCAGTGCCGGACAGGGGAGGCATGAGCAGTTCTTC. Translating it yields CASSAGQGRHEQFF.

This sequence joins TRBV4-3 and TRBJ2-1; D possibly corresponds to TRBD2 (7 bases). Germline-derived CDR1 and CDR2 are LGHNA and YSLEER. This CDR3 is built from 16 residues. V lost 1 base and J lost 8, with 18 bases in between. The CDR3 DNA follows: TGCGCCAGCAGCCAAGGTGGGGGGGCGCGGGTCGATGAGCAGTTCTTC. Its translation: CASSQGGGARVDEQFF.

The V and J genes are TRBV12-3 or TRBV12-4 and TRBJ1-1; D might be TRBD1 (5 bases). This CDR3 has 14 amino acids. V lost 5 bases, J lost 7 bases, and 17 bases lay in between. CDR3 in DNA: TGTGCCAGCAGTCGAGCGGAGGGGTCTGATGAAGCTTTCTTT. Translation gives CASSRAEGSDEAFF.

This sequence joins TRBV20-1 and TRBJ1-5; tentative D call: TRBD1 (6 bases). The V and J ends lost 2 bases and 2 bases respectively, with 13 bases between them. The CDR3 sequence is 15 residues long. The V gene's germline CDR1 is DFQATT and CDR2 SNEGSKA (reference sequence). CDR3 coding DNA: TGCAGTGCTAGAAGGAGGGGGTCGGGCAATCAGCCCCAGCATTTT. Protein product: CSARRRGSGNQPQHF.

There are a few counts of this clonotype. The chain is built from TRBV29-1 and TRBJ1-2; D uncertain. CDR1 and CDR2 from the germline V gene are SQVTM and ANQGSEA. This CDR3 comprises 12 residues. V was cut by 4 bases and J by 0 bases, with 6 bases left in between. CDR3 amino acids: CSVGAPNYGYTF. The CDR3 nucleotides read TGCAGCGTTGGGGCTCCTAACTATGGCTACACCTTC.

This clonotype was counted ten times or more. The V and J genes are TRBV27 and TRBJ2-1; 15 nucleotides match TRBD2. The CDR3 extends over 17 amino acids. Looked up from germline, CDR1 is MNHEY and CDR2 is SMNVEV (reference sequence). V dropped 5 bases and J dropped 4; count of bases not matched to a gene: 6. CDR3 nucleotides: TGTGCCAGCAGTCCCCGGACTAGCGGGAGGGCTTACAATGAGCAGTTCTTC. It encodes CASSPRTSGRAYNEQFF.

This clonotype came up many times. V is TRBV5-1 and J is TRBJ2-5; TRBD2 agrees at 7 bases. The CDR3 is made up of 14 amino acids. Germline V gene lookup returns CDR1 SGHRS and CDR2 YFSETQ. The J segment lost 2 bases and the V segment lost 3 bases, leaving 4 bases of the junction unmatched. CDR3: CASSSTSVQETQYF. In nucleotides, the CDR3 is TGCGCCAGCAGCTCCACTAGCGTACAAGAGACCCAGTACTTC. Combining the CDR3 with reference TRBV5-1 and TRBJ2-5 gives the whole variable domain KAGVTQTPRYLIKTRGQQVTLSCSPISGHRSVSWYQQTPGQGLQFLFEYFSETQRNKGNFPGRFSGRQFSNSRSEMNVSTLELGDSALYLCASSSTSVQETQYFGPGTRLLVL.

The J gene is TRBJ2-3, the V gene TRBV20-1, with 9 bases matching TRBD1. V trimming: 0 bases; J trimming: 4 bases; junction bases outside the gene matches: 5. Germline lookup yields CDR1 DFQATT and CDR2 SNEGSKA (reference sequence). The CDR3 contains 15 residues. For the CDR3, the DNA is TGCAGTGCTAGAGAGTACAGGGGGCGCCCAGATACGCAGTATTTT. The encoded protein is CSAREYRGRPDTQYF.

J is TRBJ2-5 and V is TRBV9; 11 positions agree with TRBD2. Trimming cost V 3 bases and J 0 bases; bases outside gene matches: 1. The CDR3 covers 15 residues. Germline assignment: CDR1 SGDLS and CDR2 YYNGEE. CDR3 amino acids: CASSGTSGYQETQYF. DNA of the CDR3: TGTGCCAGCAGCGGGACTAGCGGGTACCAAGAGACCCAGTACTTC.

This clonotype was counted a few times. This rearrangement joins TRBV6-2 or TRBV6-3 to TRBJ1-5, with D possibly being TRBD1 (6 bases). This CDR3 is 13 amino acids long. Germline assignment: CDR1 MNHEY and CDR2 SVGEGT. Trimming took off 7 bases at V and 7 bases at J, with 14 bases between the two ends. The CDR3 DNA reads TGTGCCAGCACCACAGGGATGAGGCAGCCCCAGCATTTT. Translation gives CASTTGMRQPQHF.

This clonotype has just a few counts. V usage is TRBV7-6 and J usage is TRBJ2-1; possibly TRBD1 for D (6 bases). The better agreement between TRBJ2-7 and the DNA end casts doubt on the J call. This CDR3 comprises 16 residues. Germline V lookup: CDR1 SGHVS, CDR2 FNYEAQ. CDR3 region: CASSLAGTFSYNEQYF. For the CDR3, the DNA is TGTGCCAGCAGCTTAGCGGGGACATTCTCCTACAATGAGCAGTACTTC.

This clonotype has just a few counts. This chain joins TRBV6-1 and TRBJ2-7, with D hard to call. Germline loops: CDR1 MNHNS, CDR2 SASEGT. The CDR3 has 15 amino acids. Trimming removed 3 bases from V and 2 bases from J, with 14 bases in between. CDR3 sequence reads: CASSDRGFVTYEQYF. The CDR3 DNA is TGTGCCAGCAGTGACAGAGGCTTTGTAACCTACGAGCAGTACTTC.